This T cell receptor (beta chain) was sequenced for a study of cytomegalovirus exposure and HLA in healthy donors. As to this clone: Antigen specificity is unknown.

Findings and caveats of the study: The productive fraction for most TCR beta V segments was about 87% or about 30% in an earlier analysis. TCR sequences were mostly rare, though some public TCRs occurred in many donors. Later genetic work tied a missense DCLRE1C variant to beta-chain V and J trimming. Reports indicated that the classifier achieved high specificity and sensitivity in diagnosing cytomegalovirus status.

Use of 60 Vbeta and 13 Jbeta primers characterized the PCR. Some clones are missing from TCRdb's copy, which holds only in-frame ones; the method was immunoSEQ multiplex PCR. The table includes 150,000 to 200,000 clones, around 79% detected once. Trimming at V came to 4 bases and at J to 7 bases, leaving 9 bases not matched to a gene. The CDR3 consists of 16 residues. Germline-derived CDR1 and CDR2 are KGHSH and LQKENI. Sequenced input: PBMCs. The rearrangement links TRBV18 to TRBJ1-6, with 8 positions matching TRBD1. This TCR came from a woman aged 50 to 60 in good health and CMV-seropositive. CDR3 nucleotides: TGTGCCAGCTCACGCGATGGACAGGGTTCGAATTCACCCCTCCACTTT. It is translated as CASSRDGQGSNSPLHF.